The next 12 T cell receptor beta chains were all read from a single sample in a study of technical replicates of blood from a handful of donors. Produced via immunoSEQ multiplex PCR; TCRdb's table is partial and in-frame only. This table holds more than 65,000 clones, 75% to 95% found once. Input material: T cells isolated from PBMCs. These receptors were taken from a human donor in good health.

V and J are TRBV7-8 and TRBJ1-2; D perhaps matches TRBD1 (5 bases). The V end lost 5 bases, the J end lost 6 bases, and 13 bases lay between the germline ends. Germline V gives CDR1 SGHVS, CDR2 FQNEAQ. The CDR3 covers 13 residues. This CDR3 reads CASSRTGLNGYTF. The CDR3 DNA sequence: TGTGCCAGCAGCAGAACAGGCTTGAATGGCTACACCTTC.

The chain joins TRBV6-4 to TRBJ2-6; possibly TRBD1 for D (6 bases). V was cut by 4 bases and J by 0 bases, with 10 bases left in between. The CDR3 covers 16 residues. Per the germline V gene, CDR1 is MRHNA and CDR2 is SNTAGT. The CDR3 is CASSVVGGSGANVLTF. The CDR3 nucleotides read TGTGCCAGCAGTGTCGTAGGGGGCTCTGGGGCCAACGTCCTGACTTTC.

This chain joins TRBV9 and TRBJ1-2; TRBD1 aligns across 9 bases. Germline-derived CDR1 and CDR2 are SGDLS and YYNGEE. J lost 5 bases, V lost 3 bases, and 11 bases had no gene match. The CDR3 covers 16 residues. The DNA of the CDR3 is TGTGCCAGCAGCGCCTTACCTCTACAGGGGGCTTATGGCTACACCTTC. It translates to CASSALPLQGAYGYTF.

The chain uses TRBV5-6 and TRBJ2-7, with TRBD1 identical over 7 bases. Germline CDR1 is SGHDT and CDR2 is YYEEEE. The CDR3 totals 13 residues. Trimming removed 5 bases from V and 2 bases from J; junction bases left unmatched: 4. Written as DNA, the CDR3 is TGTGCCAGCAGACAGGGGTTTACCTACGAGCAGTACTTC. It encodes CASRQGFTYEQYF.

The CDR3 region is CASSRLRDSNQPQHF. The CDR3 DNA reads as TGTGCCAGCAGCAGACTCCGGGACAGTAATCAGCCCCAGCATTTT. The chain carries TRBV28 and TRBJ1-5, with TRBD1 matching over 7 bases. J lost 4 bases, V lost 6 bases, and 9 bases had no gene match. The germline V gene encodes CDR1 MDHEN and CDR2 SYDVKM. The CDR3 length is 15 residues.

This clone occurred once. CDR3 nucleotides: TGTGCCAGCGGGTTCTCTGTAGTAGCTAGGCCCGCGAACACAGATACGCAGTATTTT. Translating gives CASGFSVVARPANTDTQYF. This rearrangement joins TRBV2 to TRBJ2-3, with unresolved D. The CDR3 extends over 19 amino acids. V shed 8 bases and J shed 2 bases, with 29 bases lying between them. Germline CDR1 and CDR2: SNHLY and FYNNEI.

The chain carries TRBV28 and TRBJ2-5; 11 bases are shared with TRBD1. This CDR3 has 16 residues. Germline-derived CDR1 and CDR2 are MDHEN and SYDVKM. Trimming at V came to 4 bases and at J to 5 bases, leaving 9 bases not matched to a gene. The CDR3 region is CASSYRDRGSRETQYF. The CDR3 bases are TGTGCCAGCAGTTACCGGGACAGGGGGTCTAGGGAGACCCAGTACTTC.

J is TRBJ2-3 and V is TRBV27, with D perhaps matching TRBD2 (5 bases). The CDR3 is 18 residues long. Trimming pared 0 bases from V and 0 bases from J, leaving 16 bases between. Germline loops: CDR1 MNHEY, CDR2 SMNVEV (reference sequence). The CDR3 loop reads CASSLSLSQAASTDTQYF. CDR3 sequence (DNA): TGTGCCAGCAGTTTATCTCTGAGCCAAGCGGCTAGCACAGATACGCAGTATTTT.

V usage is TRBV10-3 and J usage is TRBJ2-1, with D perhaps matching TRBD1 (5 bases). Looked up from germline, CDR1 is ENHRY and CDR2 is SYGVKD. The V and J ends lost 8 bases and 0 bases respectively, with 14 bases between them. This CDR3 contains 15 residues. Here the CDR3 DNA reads TGTGCCATCGGGAAGGGGTTTAGCTCCTACAATGAGCAGTTCTTC. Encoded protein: CAIGKGFSSYNEQFF.

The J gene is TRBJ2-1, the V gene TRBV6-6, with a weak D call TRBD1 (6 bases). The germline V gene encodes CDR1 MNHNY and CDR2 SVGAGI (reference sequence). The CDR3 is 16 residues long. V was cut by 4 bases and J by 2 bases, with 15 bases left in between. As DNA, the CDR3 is TGTGCCAGCAGTTCCAAAGGGGGTAGGCCCTACAATGAGCAGTTCTTC. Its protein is CASSSKGGRPYNEQFF.

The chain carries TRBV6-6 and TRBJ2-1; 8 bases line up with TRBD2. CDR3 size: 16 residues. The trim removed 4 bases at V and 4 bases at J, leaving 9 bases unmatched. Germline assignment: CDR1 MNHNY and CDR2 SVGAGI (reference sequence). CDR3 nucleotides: TGTGCCAGCAGTTCCCCAAGCAGCGGGAGATACAATGAGCAGTTCTTC. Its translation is CASSSPSSGRYNEQFF.

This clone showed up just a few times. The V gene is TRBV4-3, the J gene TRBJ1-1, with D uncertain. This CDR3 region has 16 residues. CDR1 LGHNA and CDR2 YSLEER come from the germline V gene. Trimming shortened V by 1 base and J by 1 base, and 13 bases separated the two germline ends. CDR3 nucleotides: TGCGCCAGCAGCCAAGTCTTGTTTCTTAGGAACACTGAAGCTTTCTTT. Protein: CASSQVLFLRNTEAFF.